Described below is a single TCR beta chain sequence and its context. Its antigen is undetermined. This sample is part of a study of Graves' ophthalmopathy and Graves' hyperthyroidism. Study outcomes and limitations: Blood also held most thyroid clonotypes expanded above 0.001 frequency.

CDR1 is ENHRY and CDR2 is SYGVKD in the germline V gene. The V segment lost 6 bases and the J segment 0 bases; nucleotides outside the gene matches: 7. The CDR3 is 17 residues long. RNA transcripts were the template, and TCR beta CDR3 regions were amplified from them. The authors performed first-round RT-PCR with HTBI primers and then a second-round multiplex PCR. Each CDR3 protein is one row after TCRdb ran MiXCR on the multiplex PCR reads. The table has 900,000 to 1,200,000 distinct CDR3 sequences, about 38% seen once. The chain joins TRBV10-3 to TRBJ2-6, with 8 nucleotides matching TRBD2. The sequence was collected from an adult man with Graves' hyperthyroidism. The sample consisted of peripheral blood or thyroid tissue (not recorded which). The CDR3 sequence: CAIRREAGFSGANVLTF. CDR3 DNA sequence: TGTGCCATCAGGCGGGAGGCAGGGTTCTCTGGGGCCAACGTCCTGACTTTC.